This T cell receptor (beta chain) was retrieved from a study of blood T cell repertoires in COVID-19. Assay: immunoSEQ multiplex PCR; the TCRdb copy retains only in-frame clones and omits some. The repertoire holds around 150,000 clones, 80% seen once, with about 5% in the top ten. In this sample, this clone turned up once. J lost 10 bases, V lost 0 bases, and 10 bases had no gene match. Germline V lookup: CDR1 LNHNV, CDR2 YYDKDF (reference sequence). The CDR3 totals 15 residues. The clonotype was recovered from a woman in her forties or fifties with acute or convalescent COVID-19. The genes are TRBV15 and TRBJ2-3; 7 nucleotides match TRBD1. Material for sequencing was peripheral blood. For the CDR3, the DNA is TGTGCCACCAGCAGAGATATTCATGGACAGGAGCCGCAGTATTTT. Translation: CATSRDIHGQEPQYF.